A single sample gave rise to the 6 T cell receptor beta chains below, sequenced in a study of technical replicates of blood from a handful of donors. Clones were sequenced by immunoSEQ multiplex PCR, and TCRdb holds only the in-frame ones, with some missing. The profile shows 75,000 to 100,000 clones, about 95% of them singletons. Material: T cells isolated from PBMCs. The receptor set was obtained from a human donor in good health.

The chain employs TRBV30 and TRBJ2-4; D call uncertain. Between the trimmed V and J ends, which lost 0 bases and 0 bases, there was a span of 6 bases. CDR1 and CDR2 (germline): GTSNPN, SVGIG (reference sequence). The CDR3 totals 14 residues. In DNA, the CDR3 is TGTGCCTGGAGTGTTACTCTAGCCAAAAACATTCAGTACTTC. Amino acid sequence: CAWSVTLAKNIQYF.

The table lists this clone with a count of one. J is TRBJ2-3 and V is TRBV7-8, with 8 positions matching TRBD2. Germline V gives CDR1 SGHVS, CDR2 FQNEAQ. The CDR3 extends over 16 amino acids. V was clipped by 4 bases and J by 0 bases; unmatched bases: 6. CDR3 DNA: TGTGCCAGCAGCTGGGCCCTAGCGGGTAGCACAGATACGCAGTATTTT. It is translated as CASSWALAGSTDTQYF. Combining the CDR3 with reference TRBV7-8 and TRBJ2-3 gives the whole variable domain GAGVSQSPRYKVAKRGQDVALRCDPISGHVSLFWYQQALGQGPEFLTYFQNEAQLDKSGLPSDRFFAERPEGSVSTLKIQRTQQEDSAVYLCASSWALAGSTDTQYFGPGTRLTVL.

This CDR3 is CASSTGVRQETQYF. The DNA of the CDR3 is TGTGCCAGCAGTACAGGGGTTCGGCAAGAGACCCAGTACTTC. The chain is built from TRBV28 and TRBJ2-5; TRBD1 agrees at 7 bases. The CDR3 has 14 residues. Germline CDR1 MDHEN, CDR2 SYDVKM. Losses at the gene ends were 5 bases for V and 2 bases for J; bases not matched to a gene: 5.

This rearrangement joins TRBV21-1 to TRBJ1-2; the D call of TRBD1 is as the table states it, not checked on the DNA. TRBV21-1 is flagged as a pseudogene. CDR3 length: 17 amino acids. The CDR3 region has the DNA TGTGCCCGCAGCATCGAGACAGGCCTTTTTACTAACTATGGCTACACCTTC. Translating gives CARSIETGLFTNYGYTF.

V usage is TRBV28 and J usage is TRBJ1-5; perhaps TRBD1 as D (5 bases). Trimming cost V 3 bases and J 3 bases, with 12 bases left between them. The V gene's germline CDR1 is MDHEN and CDR2 SYDVKM. This CDR3 comprises 15 residues. CDR3 residues: CASSFPDRYNQPQHF. In DNA form, the CDR3 reads TGTGCCAGCAGTTTCCCCGACAGATACAATCAGCCCCAGCATTTT.

The rearrangement uses TRBV27 and TRBJ1-1; D uncertain. Per the germline V gene, CDR1 is MNHEY and CDR2 is SMNVEV (reference sequence). Trimming left V 1 base short and J 5 bases short, with 11 bases between. The CDR3 contains 14 residues. CDR3 in DNA: TGTGCCAGCAGTTTATGGAGGGAGTCTACTGAAGCTTTCTTT. It is translated as CASSLWRESTEAFF.